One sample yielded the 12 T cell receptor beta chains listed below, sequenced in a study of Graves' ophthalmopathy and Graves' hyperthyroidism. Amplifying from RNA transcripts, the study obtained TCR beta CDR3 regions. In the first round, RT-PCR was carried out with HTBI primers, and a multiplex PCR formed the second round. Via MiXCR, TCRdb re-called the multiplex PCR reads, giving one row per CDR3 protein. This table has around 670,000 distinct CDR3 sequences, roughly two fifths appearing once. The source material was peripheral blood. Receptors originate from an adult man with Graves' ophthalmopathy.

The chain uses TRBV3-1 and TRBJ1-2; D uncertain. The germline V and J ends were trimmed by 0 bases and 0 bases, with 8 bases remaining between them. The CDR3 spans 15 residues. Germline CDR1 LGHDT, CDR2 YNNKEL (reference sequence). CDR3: CASSQDWAANYGYTF. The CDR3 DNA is TGTGCCAGCAGCCAAGATTGGGCGGCTAACTATGGCTACACCTTC.

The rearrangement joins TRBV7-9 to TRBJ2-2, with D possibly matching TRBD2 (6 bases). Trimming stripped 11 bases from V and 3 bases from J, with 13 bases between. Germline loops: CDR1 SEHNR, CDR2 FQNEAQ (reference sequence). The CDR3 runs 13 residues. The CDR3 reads CAPLTGDTGELFF. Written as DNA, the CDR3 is TGTGCCCCCCTGACGGGGGACACCGGGGAGCTGTTTTTT.

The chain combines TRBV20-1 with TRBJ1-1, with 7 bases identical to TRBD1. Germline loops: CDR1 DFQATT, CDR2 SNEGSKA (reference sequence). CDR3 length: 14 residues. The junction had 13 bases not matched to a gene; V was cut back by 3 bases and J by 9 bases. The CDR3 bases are TGCAGTGCTAGTCCCACAGGGGAAGGGGATAAAGCTTTCTTT. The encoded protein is CSASPTGEGDKAFF.

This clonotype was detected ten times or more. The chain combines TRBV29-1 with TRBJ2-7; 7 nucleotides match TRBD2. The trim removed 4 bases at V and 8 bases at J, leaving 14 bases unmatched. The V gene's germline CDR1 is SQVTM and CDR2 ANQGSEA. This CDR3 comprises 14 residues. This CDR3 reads CSVGGPSGNGKQYF. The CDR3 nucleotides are TGCAGCGTTGGAGGGCCTAGCGGAAATGGAAAGCAGTACTTC.

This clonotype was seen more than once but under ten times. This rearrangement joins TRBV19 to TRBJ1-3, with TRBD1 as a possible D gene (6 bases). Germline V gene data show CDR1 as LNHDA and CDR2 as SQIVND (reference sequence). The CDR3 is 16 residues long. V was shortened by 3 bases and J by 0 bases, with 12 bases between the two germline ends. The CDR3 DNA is TGTGCCAGTAGTATCCTCTCGACAGGCTCTGGAAACACCATATATTTT. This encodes CASSILSTGSGNTIYF.

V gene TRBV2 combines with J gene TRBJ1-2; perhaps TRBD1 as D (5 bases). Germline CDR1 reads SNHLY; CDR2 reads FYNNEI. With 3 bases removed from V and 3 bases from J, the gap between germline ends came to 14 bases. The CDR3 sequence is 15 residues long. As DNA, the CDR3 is TGTGCCAGCAGTGACCGGGGCAGCTCCTACTATGGCTACACCTTC. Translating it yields CASSDRGSSYYGYTF.

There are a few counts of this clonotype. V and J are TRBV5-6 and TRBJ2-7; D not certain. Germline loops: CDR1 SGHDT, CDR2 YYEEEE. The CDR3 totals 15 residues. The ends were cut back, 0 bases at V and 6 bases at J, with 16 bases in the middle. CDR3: CASSLGLPTPREQYF. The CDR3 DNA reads TGTGCCAGCAGCTTGGGTCTACCGACTCCCCGCGAGCAGTACTTC.

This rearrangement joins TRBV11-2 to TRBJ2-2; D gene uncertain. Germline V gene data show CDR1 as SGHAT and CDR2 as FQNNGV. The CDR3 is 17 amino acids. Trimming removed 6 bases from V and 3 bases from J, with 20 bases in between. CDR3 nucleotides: TGTGCCAGCAGTCAGGAGTGGCTGGTATCGGACACCGGGGAGCTGTTTTTT. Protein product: CASSQEWLVSDTGELFF.

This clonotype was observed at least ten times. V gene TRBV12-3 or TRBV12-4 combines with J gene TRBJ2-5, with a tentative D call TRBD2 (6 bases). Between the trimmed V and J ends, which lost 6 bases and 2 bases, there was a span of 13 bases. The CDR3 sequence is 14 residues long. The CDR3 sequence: CASSLAGSQETQYF. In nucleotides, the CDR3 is TGTGCCAGCAGCCTCGCCGGGAGTCAAGAGACCCAGTACTTC.

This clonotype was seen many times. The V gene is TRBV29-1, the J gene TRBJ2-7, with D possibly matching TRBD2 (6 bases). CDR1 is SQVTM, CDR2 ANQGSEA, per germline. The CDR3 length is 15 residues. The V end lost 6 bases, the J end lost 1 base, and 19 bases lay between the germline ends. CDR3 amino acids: CSVLGWMEGSYEQYF. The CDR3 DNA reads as TGCAGCGTCCTGGGGTGGATGGAGGGTTCCTACGAGCAGTACTTC.

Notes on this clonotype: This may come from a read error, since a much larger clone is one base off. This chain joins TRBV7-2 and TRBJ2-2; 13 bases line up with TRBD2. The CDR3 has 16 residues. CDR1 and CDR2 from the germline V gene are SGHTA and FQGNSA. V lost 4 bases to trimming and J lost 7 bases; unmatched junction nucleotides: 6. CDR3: CTSSSTSGRAGGELFF. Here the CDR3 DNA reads TGTACCAGCAGCTCTACTAGCGGGAGGGCCGGCGGGGAGCTGTTTTTT.

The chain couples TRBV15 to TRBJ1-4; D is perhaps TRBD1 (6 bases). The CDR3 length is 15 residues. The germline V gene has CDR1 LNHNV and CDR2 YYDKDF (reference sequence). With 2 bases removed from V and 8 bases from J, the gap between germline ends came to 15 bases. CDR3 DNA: TGTGCCACCAGCAGACGGGGGCAGAGGGGGGAAAAACTGTTTTTT. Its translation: CATSRRGQRGEKLFF.